Given below is one T cell receptor (beta chain) in context. Antigen specificity is unknown. CDR1 is SGHRS and CDR2 is YFSETQ in the germline V gene. This CDR3 is built from 14 residues. The ends were cut back, 4 bases at V and 7 bases at J, with 17 bases in the middle. The data are from a study of cytomegalovirus exposure and HLA in healthy donors. Study results and limitations: Previous analysis showed most TCR beta V segments were productive about 87% or about 30% of the time.

The PCR contained 60 Vbeta and 13 Jbeta primers. Here immunoSEQ multiplex PCR was the method, and the copy in TCRdb shows in-frame clones only, minus some. Among approximately 110,000 clones listed, roughly four fifths were seen once. Sequenced sample: PBMCs. This sequence joins TRBV5-1 and TRBJ1-2; a possible D gene is TRBD1 (6 bases). The receptor's source is a woman between 18 and 30 years old in good health and CMV-seronegative. The CDR3 is CASSARQGGGGYTF. CDR3 DNA sequence: TGCGCCAGCAGCGCACGACAAGGGGGTGGTGGCTACACCTTC.